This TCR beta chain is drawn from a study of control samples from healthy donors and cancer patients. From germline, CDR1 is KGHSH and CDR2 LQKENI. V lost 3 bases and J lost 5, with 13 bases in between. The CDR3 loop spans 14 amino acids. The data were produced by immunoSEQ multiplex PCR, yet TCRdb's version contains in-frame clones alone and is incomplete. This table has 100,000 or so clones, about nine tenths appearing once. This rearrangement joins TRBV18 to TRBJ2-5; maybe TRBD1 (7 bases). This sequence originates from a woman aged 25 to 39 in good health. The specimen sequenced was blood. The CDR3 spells CASSPTGRRETQYF. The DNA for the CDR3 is TGTGCCAGCTCACCGACAGGGAGGAGGGAGACCCAGTACTTC.